The sequence of this T cell receptor beta chain was determined in a study of cytomegalovirus exposure and HLA in healthy donors. Trimming left V 6 bases short and J 16 bases short, with 10 bases between. In germline, CDR1 is MDHEN, CDR2 SYDVKM. This CDR3 comprises 10 residues. The PCR ran on 60 Vbeta and 13 Jbeta primers. Profiling relied on immunoSEQ multiplex PCR, and the TCRdb table lists in-frame clones only, not all of them. Among approximately 190,000 clones, around 73% were seen once, and the ten largest hold roughly 2%. The sample holds a few counts of this clone. Source material: PBMCs. The sequence came from a young woman in good health and CMV-seropositive. V usage is TRBV28 and J usage is TRBJ1-6; the D is unclear. CDR3 sequence (DNA): TGTGCCAGCAGCCACGTGGAGCTCCACTTT. Residues: CASSHVELHF.